Below are 20 T cell receptor beta chains sequenced from a single sample in a study of cytomegalovirus exposure and HLA in healthy donors. Generated by immunoSEQ multiplex PCR, the TCRdb table keeps only in-frame clones and is missing some. The sample holds some 170,000 clones; approximately 86% are singletons and the top ten take less than 3.5%. Specimen: PBMCs. The receptors derive from a man aged 18 to 35 in good health and CMV-seropositive.

Only one count was recorded for this clone. The chain employs TRBV9 and TRBJ2-3; TRBD2 might be the D (5 bases). Germline-derived CDR1 and CDR2 are SGDLS and YYNGEE. CDR3 length: 17 amino acids. Deletions cut 1 base from V and 0 bases from J, with 15 bases between. CDR3 sequence: CASSVWERSSSTDTQYF. The DNA for the CDR3 is TGTGCCAGCAGCGTATGGGAGCGGTCCTCTAGCACAGATACGCAGTATTTT.

V is TRBV27 and J is TRBJ2-1, with TRBD2 matching over 11 bases. The CDR3 consists of 16 residues. The trim removed 6 bases at V and 7 bases at J, leaving 11 bases unmatched. CDR1 is MNHEY, CDR2 SMNVEV, per germline (reference sequence). CDR3 bases: TGTGCCAGCAGAAGCATAGCGGGAGGGCCGCGGAATGAGCAGTTCTTC. It codes for CASRSIAGGPRNEQFF.

This clone was counted only a few times. The rearrangement uses TRBV5-1 and TRBJ1-2; 7 bases match TRBD1. CDR1 is SGHRS and CDR2 is YFSETQ in the germline V gene. This CDR3 region has 15 residues. V lost 2 bases to trimming and J lost 8 bases; unmatched junction nucleotides: 12. This CDR3 is CASSLMETGLLGYTF. Written as DNA, the CDR3 is TGCGCCAGCAGCTTAATGGAGACAGGGTTACTCGGCTACACCTTC.

The chain couples TRBV2 to TRBJ2-7, with D possibly matching TRBD2 (5 bases). The CDR3 spans 14 residues. The germline V gene encodes CDR1 SNHLY and CDR2 FYNNEI. Trimming cost V 7 bases and J 2 bases, with 15 bases left between them. The CDR3 DNA follows: TGTGCCAGCAAGACACCCGCGGGTGCCTACGAGCAGTACTTC. Encoded protein: CASKTPAGAYEQYF. Supplemented by reference TRBV2 and TRBJ2-7, the full variable domain reads EPEVTQTPSHQVTQMGQEVILRCVPISNHLYFYWYRQILGQKVEFLVSFYNNEISEKSEIFDDQFSVERPDGSNFTLKIRSTKLEDSAMYFCASKTPAGAYEQYFGPGTRLTVT.

The chain uses TRBV14 and TRBJ2-5, with 7 positions matching TRBD1. The germline V gene encodes CDR1 SGHDN and CDR2 FVKESK. Trimming removed 4 bases from V and 2 bases from J; junction bases left unmatched: 7. This CDR3 comprises 15 residues. The CDR3 DNA is TGTGCCAGCAGCCCGCGGACAGGTGATCAAGAGACCCAGTACTTC. Translating it yields CASSPRTGDQETQYF. The whole variable domain, remainder taken from reference TRBV14 and TRBJ2-5, is EAGVTQFPSHSVIEKGQTVTLRCDPISGHDNLYWYRRVMGKEIKFLLHFVKESKQDESGMPNNRFLAERTGGTYSTLKVQPAELEDSGVYFCASSPRTGDQETQYFGPGTRLLVL.

The V call is TRBV4-2, the J call TRBJ2-6; possibly TRBD1 for D (6 bases). Per germline, CDR1 LGHNA and CDR2 YNFKEQ. CDR3 size: 16 residues. Trimming stripped 0 bases from V and 4 bases from J, with 10 bases between. The CDR3 region has the DNA TGTGCCAGCAGCCAAGAGGGGGCGCGGGGGGCCAACGTCCTGACTTTC. Encoded protein: CASSQEGARGANVLTF.

The gene calls are TRBV29-1 and TRBJ1-1; 8 bases are shared with TRBD1. Germline CDR1 is SQVTM and CDR2 is ANQGSEA. This CDR3 contains 16 residues. The junction had 11 bases not matched to a gene; V was cut back by 5 bases and J by 0 bases. The CDR3 loop is CSVLDRGVSMNTEAFF. In DNA, the CDR3 is TGCAGCGTTCTAGACAGGGGTGTGAGCATGAACACTGAAGCTTTCTTT.

The chain links TRBV7-8 to TRBJ2-3; possible D gene TRBD1, 6 bases. CDR3 length equals 16 residues. The germline CDR1 and CDR2 sequences are SGHVS and FQNEAQ. V was cut by 5 bases and J by 2 bases, with 17 bases left in between. CDR3 sequence: CASSHQPSGDTDTQYF. The CDR3 region has the DNA TGTGCCAGCAGCCATCAACCCTCAGGGGACACAGATACGCAGTATTTT. The whole variable domain, remainder taken from reference TRBV7-8 and TRBJ2-3, is GAGVSQSPRYKVAKRGQDVALRCDPISGHVSLFWYQQALGQGPEFLTYFQNEAQLDKSGLPSDRFFAERPEGSVSTLKIQRTQQEDSAVYLCASSHQPSGDTDTQYFGPGTRLTVL.

The gene calls are TRBV29-1 and TRBJ1-2; 7 nucleotides line up with TRBD1. The CDR3 totals 14 residues. V trimming: 2 bases; J trimming: 6 bases; junction bases outside the gene matches: 9. CDR1 SQVTM and CDR2 ANQGSEA come from the germline V gene. The CDR3 loop reads CSVELGQLSNGYTF. The CDR3 bases are TGCAGCGTTGAATTGGGACAGCTCTCAAATGGCTACACCTTC.

This chain uses TRBV6-6 with TRBJ1-1; tentative D call: TRBD1 (6 bases). V lost 7 bases, J lost 4 bases, and 16 bases lay in between. The germline V gene has CDR1 MNHNY and CDR2 SVGAGI (reference sequence). The CDR3 contains 14 residues. The CDR3 DNA follows: TGTGCCAGCAACGTACCACACAGGGCCACTGAAGCTTTCTTT. Protein product: CASNVPHRATEAFF.

Of note for this clone: Other DNA sequences in this specimen translate into the identical CDR3. The V gene is TRBV9, the J gene TRBJ1-5; D ambiguous. This CDR3 is 13 amino acids long. Germline assignment: CDR1 SGDLS and CDR2 YYNGEE. Trimming left V 2 bases short and J 6 bases short, with 9 bases between. CDR3 sequence: CASSVGSGQPQHF. The CDR3 DNA sequence: TGTGCCAGCAGCGTGGGAAGCGGTCAGCCCCAGCATTTT.

This sequence joins TRBV5-4 and TRBJ1-6; 12 bases fit TRBD1. V was clipped by 4 bases and J by 7 bases; unmatched bases: 12. This CDR3 region has 18 residues. Germline CDR1 is SGHNT and CDR2 is YYREEE (reference sequence). The DNA for the CDR3 is TGTGCCAGCAGCAAGGGACAGGGGGCGAGGGCGAGAAATTCACCCCTCCACTTT. Translating it yields CASSKGQGARARNSPLHF.

J is TRBJ2-3 and V is TRBV30; D gene ambiguous. Germline CDR1 and CDR2: GTSNPN and SVGIG (reference sequence). The CDR3 totals 14 residues. V lost 3 bases and J 3 bases, leaving 13 bases between the germline ends. CDR3 in amino acids: CAWRVGSSTDTQYF. In DNA, the CDR3 is TGTGCCTGGAGAGTCGGGTCTAGTACAGATACGCAGTATTTT.

In DNA, the CDR3 is TGTGCCAGCAGTTCTCTCCCGGGACTGACCTACGAGCAGTACTTC. Its translation: CASSSLPGLTYEQYF. The chain couples TRBV7-2 to TRBJ2-7; D might be TRBD2 (6 bases). Germline V CDR1 and CDR2: SGHTA, FQGNSA. V lost 6 bases and J 2 bases, leaving 17 bases between the germline ends. The CDR3 totals 15 residues.

The chain recombines TRBV6-6 with TRBJ2-1; 11 nucleotides line up with TRBD2. CDR3 size: 15 residues. CDR1 is MNHNY, CDR2 SVGAGI, per germline (reference sequence). V was clipped by 5 bases and J by 5 bases; unmatched bases: 5. CDR3 sequence reads: CASSPSGGLNNEQFF. The DNA of the CDR3 is TGTGCCAGCAGTCCTAGCGGGGGGCTTAACAATGAGCAGTTCTTC.

This clone turned up a few times. This chain links TRBV9 with TRBJ1-4; 7 bases are a match to TRBD1. The CDR3 has 15 residues. After removal of 4 bases from V and 6 bases from J, the junction contained 9 bases not matched to a gene. CDR1 is SGDLS and CDR2 is YYNGEE in the germline V gene. The CDR3 protein is CASSPRQGPDEKLFF. The CDR3 DNA follows: TGTGCCAGCAGCCCGAGACAGGGTCCCGATGAAAAACTGTTTTTT.

This chain joins TRBV18 and TRBJ1-1; TRBD1 aligns across 8 bases. The CDR3 sequence is 15 residues long. V dropped 3 bases and J dropped 4; count of bases not matched to a gene: 7. CDR1 and CDR2 (germline): KGHSH, LQKENI. The CDR3 nucleotides read TGTGCCAGCTCACCGGACAGGGTCGGGGGCACTGAAGCTTTCTTT. As protein: CASSPDRVGGTEAFF. The full variable domain, its missing parts supplied by reference TRBV18 and TRBJ1-1, is NAGVMQNPRHLVRRRGQEARLRCSPMKGHSHVYWYRQLPEEGLKFMVYLQKENIIDESGMPKERFSAEFPKEGPSILRIQQVVRGDSAAYFCASSPDRVGGTEAFFGQGTRLTVV.

V gene TRBV4-3 combines with J gene TRBJ2-4; TRBD2 matches at 8 bases. With 0 bases clipped from V and 10 bases from J, the junction kept 8 bases outside the gene matches. CDR3 length equals 15 residues. The germline V gene encodes CDR1 LGHNA and CDR2 YSLEER. As DNA, the CDR3 is TGCGCCAGCAGCCAAGAAGGTAGCGGGAAGTGGATTCAGTACTTC. The encoded protein is CASSQEGSGKWIQYF.

The chain is built from TRBV5-5 and TRBJ1-4; 7 bases are shared with TRBD1. The CDR3 length is 15 residues. V dropped 4 bases and J dropped 4; count of bases not matched to a gene: 7. The germline CDR1 and CDR2 sequences are SGHKS and YYEKEE (reference sequence). Written as DNA, the CDR3 is TGTGCCAGCAGCCCAGGGGGGACAGATAATGAAAAACTGTTTTTT. Its protein product is CASSPGGTDNEKLFF.

The rearrangement joins TRBV5-1 to TRBJ2-1, with a tentative D call TRBD1 (6 bases). CDR3 size: 14 residues. The V end lost 2 bases, the J end lost 6 bases, and 12 bases lay between the germline ends. Looked up from germline, CDR1 is SGHRS and CDR2 is YFSETQ. CDR3: CASSFDRFLNEQFF. DNA for the CDR3: TGCGCCAGCAGCTTTGACAGGTTCCTCAATGAGCAGTTCTTC.